These T cell receptor beta chains were read from a single sample in a study of Ad26.COV2.S vaccination and SARS-CoV-2 variants. Assay used: immunoSEQ multiplex PCR; TCRdb lists only in-frame clones, some missing. The sample contains around 310,000 clones, under 90% of which appear only once. Sequences were derived from peripheral blood, sampled in a trial of Ad26.COV2.S vaccine versus placebo. Receptors originate from a person aged 18 to 65 who received the Ad26.COV2.S COVID-19 vaccine or a placebo. The CDR3 runs from the conserved cysteine through the conserved F or W. Fields, in order: J gene, clone size, V gene, D gene, CDR3 protein, CDR3 DNA. A D gene is named only where the DNA matches it firmly. Some rows have no size entry. The others give once, few or many, or a class for an expanded clone.

TRBJ1-2 NA TRBV28 TRBD1 CASRFDRVEGYTF TGTGCCAGCAGATTCGACAGGGTGGAAGGCTACACCTTC
TRBJ2-3 NA TRBV5-4 NA CASSLPGFTDTQYF TGTGCCAGCAGCTTGCCCGGTTTCACAGATACGCAGTATTTT
TRBJ2-5 once TRBV5-1 NA CASSFGAGAIQETQYF TGCGCCAGCAGCTTCGGGGCAGGGGCTATCCAAGAGACCCAGTACTTC
TRBJ2-7 NA TRBV6-1 NA CASSEGKEGQYF TGTGCCAGCAGTGAAGGAAAGGAGGGCCAGTACTTC
TRBJ1-1 NA TRBV18 NA CASSRGHGEYAFF TGTGCCAGCTCTCGGGGCCACGGAGAGTATGCTTTCTTT
TRBJ2-3 NA TRBV9 NA CASTLGSTDTQYF TGTGCCAGCACCCTAGGGAGCACAGATACGCAGTATTTT
TRBJ2-7 NA TRBV4-1 NA CASSQPRDGLYEQYF TGCGCCAGCAGCCAGCCCCGGGACGGCCTCTACGAGCAGTACTTC
TRBJ2-5 once TRBV7-8 NA CASSLDGRIETQYF TGTGCCAGCAGCTTAGATGGGAGGATTGAGACCCAGTACTTC
TRBJ2-3 NA TRBV28 NA CASSPRGRVLSTDTQYF TGTGCCAGCAGTCCACGCGGCAGGGTTTTGAGCACAGATACGCAGTATTTT
TRBJ1-3 NA TRBV6-5 NA CASINNAKNTIYF TGTGCCAGCATCAATAACGCAAAAAACACCATATATTTT
TRBJ2-3 NA TRBV9 NA CASSVGQTGGTDTQYF TGTGCCAGCAGCGTGGGGCAGACAGGCGGCACAGATACGCAGTATTTT
TRBJ1-6 NA TRBV5-6 NA CASSFRGPTSTNSPLHF TGTGCCAGCAGCTTTCGGGGGCCGACTTCAACTAATTCACCCCTCCACTTT
TRBJ2-1 NA TRBV20-1 NA CSASNINYNEQFF TGCAGTGCTAGTAATATCAACTACAATGAGCAGTTCTTC
TRBJ1-2 NA TRBV12-3/TRBV12-4 NA CASSPQGNYGYTF TGTGCCAGCAGCCCACAGGGTAACTATGGCTACACCTTC
TRBJ1-2 few TRBV7-9 NA CASSSRPIQNGYTF TGTGCCAGCAGCTCACGGCCTATTCAGAATGGCTACACCTTC
TRBJ2-2 NA TRBV7-8 TRBD2 CASSPSGGAVGELFF TGTGCCAGCAGCCCGAGCGGGGGGGCCGTCGGGGAGCTGTTTTTT
TRBJ2-5 NA TRBV19 NA CASSIVPGAVGETQYF TGTGCCAGTAGTATAGTACCAGGAGCTGTAGGAGAGACCCAGTACTTC
TRBJ1-2 NA TRBV5-1 NA CASSYDSQGGYTF TGCGCCAGCAGCTACGATTCTCAGGGTGGCTACACCTTC
TRBJ1-4 NA TRBV9 NA CASSVGQVPNEKLFF TGTGCCAGCAGCGTAGGTCAGGTACCCAATGAAAAACTGTTTTTT
TRBJ2-3 NA TRBV7-2 NA CASSLSSNTQYF TGTGCCAGCAGCTTGAGTAGCAATACGCAGTATTTT
TRBJ2-7 NA TRBV4-3 TRBD2 CASSQERGGIYEQYF TGCGCCAGCAGCCAAGAGCGGGGGGGCATATACGAGCAGTACTTC
TRBJ1-1 NA TRBV11-1 NA CASSLAREYTEAFF TGTGCCAGCAGCTTAGCCAGAGAGTACACTGAAGCTTTCTTT
TRBJ2-1 NA TRBV11-3 NA CASSPRQAIYNEQFF TGTGCCAGCAGCCCGCGACAGGCAATTTACAATGAGCAGTTCTTC
TRBJ2-3 NA TRBV5-6 NA CASSLTDTQYF TGTGCCAGCAGCCTAACAGATACGCAGTATTTT
TRBJ2-3 NA TRBV5-5 NA CASSPGADTQYF TGTGCCAGCAGTCCGGGAGCAGATACGCAGTATTTT
TRBJ1-2 NA TRBV11-2 NA CASSSGTGNYGYTF TGTGCCAGCAGCTCCGGGACGGGGAACTATGGCTACACCTTC
TRBJ1-1 NA TRBV6-6 TRBD1 CASRGTGREAFF TGTGCCAGCCGGGGGACAGGCAGAGAAGCTTTCTTT
TRBJ1-1 NA TRBV28 NA CASRGADGNTEAFF TGTGCCAGCAGGGGGGCTGACGGGAACACTGAAGCTTTCTTT
TRBJ1-5 NA TRBV6-2/TRBV6-3 TRBD1 CASSYQGGNQPQHF TGTGCCAGCAGTTACCAGGGGGGCAATCAGCCCCAGCATTTT
TRBJ2-7 NA TRBV27 TRBD1 CASSFGQGAGEQYF TGTGCCAGCAGCTTCGGACAGGGGGCTGGTGAGCAGTACTTC
TRBJ1-5 few TRBV6-2/TRBV6-3 NA CASSYSGAAHGVSNQPQHF TGTGCCAGCAGTTACTCGGGGGCAGCCCACGGTGTGAGCAATCAGCCCCAGCATTTT
TRBJ2-7 NA TRBV4-3 NA CASSQARGQTPHEQYF TGCGCCAGCAGCCAAGCCCGAGGCCAAACCCCCCACGAGCAGTACTTC
TRBJ2-1 few TRBV4-1 TRBD2 CASSQSTPGGRLGNEQFF TGCGCCAGCAGCCAGAGCACTCCCGGGGGGAGACTTGGCAATGAGCAGTTCTTC
TRBJ1-1 NA TRBV6-5 NA CASSLGQSNTEAFF TGTGCCAGCAGTTTGGGGCAGTCGAACACTGAAGCTTTCTTT
TRBJ1-2 NA TRBV5-4 TRBD1 CASSFNRGLGGYTF TGTGCCAGCAGCTTCAACAGGGGATTGGGTGGCTACACCTTC
TRBJ2-5 once TRBV11-2 TRBD1 CASSRDREETQYF TGTGCCAGCAGCCGGGACAGGGAGGAGACCCAGTACTTC
TRBJ1-6 NA TRBV6-2/TRBV6-3 NA CASSYPRDRAYREDSPLHF TGTGCCAGCAGTTACCCCAGGGATCGGGCATACCGGGAAGATTCACCCCTCCACTTT
TRBJ1-5 NA TRBV7-9 NA CASSRGDQPQHF TGTGCCAGCAGCAGGGGTGATCAGCCCCAGCATTTT
TRBJ1-2 NA TRBV2 NA CASSVWDVEGYGYTF TGTGCCAGCAGTGTGTGGGACGTGGAAGGGTATGGCTACACCTTC
TRBJ1-1 NA TRBV7-6 NA CASSLRGSWTEAFF TGTGCCAGCAGCTTACGGGGGAGTTGGACTGAAGCTTTCTTT
TRBJ2-1 NA TRBV25-1 NA CASSKQGAYNEQFF TGTGCCAGCAGTAAACAGGGAGCCTACAATGAGCAGTTCTTC